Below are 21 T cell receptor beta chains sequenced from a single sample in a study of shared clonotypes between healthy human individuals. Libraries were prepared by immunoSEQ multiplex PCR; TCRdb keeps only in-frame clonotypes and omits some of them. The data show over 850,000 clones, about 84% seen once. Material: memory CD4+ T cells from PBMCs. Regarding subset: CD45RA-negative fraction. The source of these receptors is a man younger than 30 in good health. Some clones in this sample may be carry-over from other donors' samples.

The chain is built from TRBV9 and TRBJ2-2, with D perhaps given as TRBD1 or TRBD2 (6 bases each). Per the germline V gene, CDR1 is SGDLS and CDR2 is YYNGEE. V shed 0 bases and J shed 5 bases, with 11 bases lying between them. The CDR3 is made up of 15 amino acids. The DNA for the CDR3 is TGTGCCAGCAGCGTAGCCCTAGGGGGGACCGGGGAGCTGTTTTTT. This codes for CASSVALGGTGELFF.

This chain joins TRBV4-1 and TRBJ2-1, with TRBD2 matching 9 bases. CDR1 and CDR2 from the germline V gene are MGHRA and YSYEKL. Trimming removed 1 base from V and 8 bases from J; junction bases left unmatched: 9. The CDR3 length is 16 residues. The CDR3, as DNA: TGCGCCAGCAGCCAAGGAGTTAGCGGGAGTGTCTATGAGCAGTTCTTC. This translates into CASSQGVSGSVYEQFF.

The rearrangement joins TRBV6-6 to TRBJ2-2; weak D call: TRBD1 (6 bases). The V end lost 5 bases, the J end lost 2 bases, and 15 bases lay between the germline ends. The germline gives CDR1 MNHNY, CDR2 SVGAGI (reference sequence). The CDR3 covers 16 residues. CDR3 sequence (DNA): TGTGCCAGCAGTCGGTCCGGGACACGAAACACCGGGGAGCTGTTTTTT. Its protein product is CASSRSGTRNTGELFF.

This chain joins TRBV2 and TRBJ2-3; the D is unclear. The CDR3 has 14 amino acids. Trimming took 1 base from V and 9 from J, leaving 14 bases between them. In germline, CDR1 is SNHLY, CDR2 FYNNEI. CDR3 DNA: TGTGCCAGCAGTGAAGACGGCCCCTTAGGGACGCAGTATTTT. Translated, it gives CASSEDGPLGTQYF.

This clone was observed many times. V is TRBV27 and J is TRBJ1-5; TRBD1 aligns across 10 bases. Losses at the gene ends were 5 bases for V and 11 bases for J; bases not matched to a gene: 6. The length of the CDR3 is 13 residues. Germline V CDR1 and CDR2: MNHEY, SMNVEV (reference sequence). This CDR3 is CASSLTGTGAQHF. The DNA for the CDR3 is TGTGCCAGCAGTCTAACCGGGACAGGGGCCCAGCATTTT.

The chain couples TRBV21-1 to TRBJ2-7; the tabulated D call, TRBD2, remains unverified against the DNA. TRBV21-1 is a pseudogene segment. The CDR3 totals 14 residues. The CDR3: CASHTGGTSYEQYF. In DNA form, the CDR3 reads TGTGCCAGCCACACGGGGGGGACCTCCTACGAGCAGTACTTC.

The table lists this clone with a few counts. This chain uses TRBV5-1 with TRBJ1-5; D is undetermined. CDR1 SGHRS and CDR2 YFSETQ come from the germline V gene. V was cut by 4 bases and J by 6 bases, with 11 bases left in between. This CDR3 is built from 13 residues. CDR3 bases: TGCGCCAGCAGCGGGGAAGGAGGTCAGCCCCAGCATTTT. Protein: CASSGEGGQPQHF.

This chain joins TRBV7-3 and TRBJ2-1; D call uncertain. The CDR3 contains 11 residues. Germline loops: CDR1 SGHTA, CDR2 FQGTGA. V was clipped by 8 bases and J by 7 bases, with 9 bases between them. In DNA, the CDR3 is TGTGCCAGCGGGGTTGAGAATGAGCAGTTCTTC. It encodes CASGVENEQFF.

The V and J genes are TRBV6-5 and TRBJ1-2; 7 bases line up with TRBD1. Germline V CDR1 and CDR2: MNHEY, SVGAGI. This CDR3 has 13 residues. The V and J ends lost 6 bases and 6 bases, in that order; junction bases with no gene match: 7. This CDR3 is CASSIDRENGYTF. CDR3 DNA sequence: TGTGCCAGCAGCATCGACAGGGAGAATGGCTACACCTTC.

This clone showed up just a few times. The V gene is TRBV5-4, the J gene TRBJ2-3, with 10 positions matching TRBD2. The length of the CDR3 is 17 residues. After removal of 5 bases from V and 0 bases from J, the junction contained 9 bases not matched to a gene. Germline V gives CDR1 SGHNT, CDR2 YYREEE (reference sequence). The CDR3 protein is CASRSQSTSGSTDTQYF. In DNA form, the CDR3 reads TGTGCCAGCAGATCACAGTCGACTAGCGGGAGCACAGATACGCAGTATTTT.

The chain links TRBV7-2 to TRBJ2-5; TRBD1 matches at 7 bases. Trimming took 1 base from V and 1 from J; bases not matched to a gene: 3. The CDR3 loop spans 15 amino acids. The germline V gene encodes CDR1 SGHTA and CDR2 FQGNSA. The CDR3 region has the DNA TGTGCCAGCAGCTTAGTCGGGACAGCCCAAGAGACCCAGTACTTC. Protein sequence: CASSLVGTAQETQYF.

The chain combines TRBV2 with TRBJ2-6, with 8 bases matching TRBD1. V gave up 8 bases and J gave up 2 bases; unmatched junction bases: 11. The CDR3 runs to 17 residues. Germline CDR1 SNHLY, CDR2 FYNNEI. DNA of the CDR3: TGTGCCAGCCACCCCGGACAGGGCAATACTGGGGCCAACGTCCTGACTTTC. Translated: CASHPGQGNTGANVLTF.

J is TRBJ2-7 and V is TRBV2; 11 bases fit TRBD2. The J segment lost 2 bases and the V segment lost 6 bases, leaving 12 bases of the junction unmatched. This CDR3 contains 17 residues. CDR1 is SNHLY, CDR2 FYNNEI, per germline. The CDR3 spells CASSLGLADPGAYEQYF. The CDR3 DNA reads TGTGCCAGCAGCCTGGGACTAGCGGACCCAGGGGCCTACGAGCAGTACTTC.

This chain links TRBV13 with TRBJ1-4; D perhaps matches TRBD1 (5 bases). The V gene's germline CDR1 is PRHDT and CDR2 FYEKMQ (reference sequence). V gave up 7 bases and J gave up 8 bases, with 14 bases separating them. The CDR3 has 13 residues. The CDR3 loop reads CASTRGGREKLFF. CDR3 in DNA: TGTGCCAGCACTCGGGGGGGACGGGAAAAACTGTTTTTT.

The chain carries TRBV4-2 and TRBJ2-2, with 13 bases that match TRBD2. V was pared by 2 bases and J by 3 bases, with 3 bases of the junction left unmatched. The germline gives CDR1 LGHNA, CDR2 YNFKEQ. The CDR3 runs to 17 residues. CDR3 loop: CASSQIGLAGDTGELFF. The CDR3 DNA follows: TGTGCCAGCAGCCAAATAGGACTAGCGGGAGACACCGGGGAGCTGTTTTTT.

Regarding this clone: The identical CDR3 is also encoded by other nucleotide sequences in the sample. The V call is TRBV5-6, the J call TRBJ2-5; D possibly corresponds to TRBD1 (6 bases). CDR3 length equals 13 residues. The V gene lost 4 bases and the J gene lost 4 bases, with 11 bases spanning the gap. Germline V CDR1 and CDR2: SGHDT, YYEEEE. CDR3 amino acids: CASSPRGGETQYF. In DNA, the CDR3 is TGTGCCAGCAGCCCGAGAGGGGGAGAGACCCAGTACTTC.

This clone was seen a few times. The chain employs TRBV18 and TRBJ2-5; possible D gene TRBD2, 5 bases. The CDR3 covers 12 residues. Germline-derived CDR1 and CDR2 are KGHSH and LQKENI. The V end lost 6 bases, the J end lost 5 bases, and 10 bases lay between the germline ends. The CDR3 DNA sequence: TGTGCCAGCTCGGAGGCTCAGGAGACCCAGTACTTC. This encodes CASSEAQETQYF. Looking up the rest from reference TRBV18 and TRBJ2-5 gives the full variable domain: NAGVMQNPRHLVRRRGQEARLRCSPMKGHSHVYWYRQLPEEGLKFMVYLQKENIIDESGMPKERFSAEFPKEGPSILRIQQVVRGDSAAYFCASSEAQETQYFGPGTRLLVL.

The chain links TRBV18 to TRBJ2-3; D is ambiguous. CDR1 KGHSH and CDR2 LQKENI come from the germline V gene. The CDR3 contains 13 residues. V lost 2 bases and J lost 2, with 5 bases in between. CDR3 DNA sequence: TGTGCCAGCTCACCAGCAAACACAGATACGCAGTATTTT. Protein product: CASSPANTDTQYF.

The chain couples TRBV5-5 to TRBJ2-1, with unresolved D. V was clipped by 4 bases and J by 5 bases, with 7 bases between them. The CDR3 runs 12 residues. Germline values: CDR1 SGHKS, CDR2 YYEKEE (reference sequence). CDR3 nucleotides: TGTGCCAGCAGCCGAGACGACAATGAGCAGTTCTTC. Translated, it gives CASSRDDNEQFF.

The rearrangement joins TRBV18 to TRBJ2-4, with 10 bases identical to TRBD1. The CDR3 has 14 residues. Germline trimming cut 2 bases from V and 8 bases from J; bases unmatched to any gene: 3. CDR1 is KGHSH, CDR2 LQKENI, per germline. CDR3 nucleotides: TGTGCCAGCTCACCAGGGACAGGGGCAGACATTCAGTACTTC. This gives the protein CASSPGTGADIQYF.

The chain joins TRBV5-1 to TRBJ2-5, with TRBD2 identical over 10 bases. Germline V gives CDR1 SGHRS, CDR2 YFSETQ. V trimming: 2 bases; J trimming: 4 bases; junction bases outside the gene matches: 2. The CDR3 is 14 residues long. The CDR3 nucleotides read TGCGCCAGCAGCTTTAGACTAGCGGGAGAGACCCAGTACTTC. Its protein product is CASSFRLAGETQYF.